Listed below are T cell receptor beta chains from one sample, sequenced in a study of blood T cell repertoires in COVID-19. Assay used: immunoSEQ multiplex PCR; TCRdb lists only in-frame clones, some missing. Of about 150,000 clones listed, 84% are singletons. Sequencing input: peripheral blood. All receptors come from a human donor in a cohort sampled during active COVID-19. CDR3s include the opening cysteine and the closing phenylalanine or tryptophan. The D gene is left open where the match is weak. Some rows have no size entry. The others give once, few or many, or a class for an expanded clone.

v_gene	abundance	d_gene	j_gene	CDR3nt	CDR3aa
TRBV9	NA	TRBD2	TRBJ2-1	TGTGCCAGCTCCCCTAGCGGGGGGGCCAGATCCTACAATGAGCAGTTCTTC	CASSPSGGARSYNEQFF
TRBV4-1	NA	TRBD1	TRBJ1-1	TGCGCCAGCAGCCTCGGACAGGGGGCGAGAACCGACACTGAAGCTTTCTTT	CASSLGQGARTDTEAFF
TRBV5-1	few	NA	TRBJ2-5	TGCGCCAGCAGCTTTGGCAGTTCAACCACCCAAGAGACCCAGTACTTC	CASSFGSSTTQETQYF
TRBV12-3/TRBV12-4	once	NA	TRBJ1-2	TGTGCCAGCAGGCGGACAAGAGGCTACACCTTC	CASRRTRGYTF
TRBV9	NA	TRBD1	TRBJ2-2	TGTGCCAGCACCCTGAGGGGGGACAGGGAGATCGGGGAGCTGTTTTTT	CASTLRGDREIGELFF
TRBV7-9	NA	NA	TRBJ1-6	TGTGCCAGCAGCAGAGACGGGTATTCACCCCTCCACTTT	CASSRDGYSPLHF
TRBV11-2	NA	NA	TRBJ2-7	TGTGCCAGCAGCTGGCTACAGCTAGGGGTTGCCGAGCAGTACTTC	CASSWLQLGVAEQYF
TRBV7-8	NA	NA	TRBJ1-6	TGTGCCAGCAGGCGTGGGCACGATGATTCACCCCTCCACTTT	CASRRGHDDSPLHF
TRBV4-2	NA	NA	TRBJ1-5	TGTGCCAGCAGCAGCGGAGGGTTTAGCAATCAGCCCCAGCATTTT	CASSSGGFSNQPQHF
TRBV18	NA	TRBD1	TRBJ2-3	TGTGCCAGCTCACAAAGACAGGGTAGATCTAGCACAGATACGCAGTATTTT	CASSQRQGRSSTDTQYF
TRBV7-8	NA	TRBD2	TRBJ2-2	TGTGCCAGCAGCTTAAAAAGCGGGGGGTCCGGGGAGCTGTTTTTT	CASSLKSGGSGELFF
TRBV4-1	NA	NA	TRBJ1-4	TGCGCCAGCAGCCAAGGTCCCTCTTCCACTAATGAAAAACTGTTTTTT	CASSQGPSSTNEKLFF
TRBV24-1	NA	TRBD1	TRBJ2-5	TGTGCCACCAGTGACTCCGGGACAGGGGGCAAGGAGACCCAGTACTTC	CATSDSGTGGKETQYF
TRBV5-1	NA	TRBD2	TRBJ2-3	TGCGCCAGCAGCTTGGGCGGGGGGGCCACAGATACGCAGTATTTT	CASSLGGGATDTQYF
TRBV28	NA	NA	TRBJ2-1	TGTGCCAGCAGCCGGACAGCCGGTGAGCAGTTCTTC	CASSRTAGEQFF
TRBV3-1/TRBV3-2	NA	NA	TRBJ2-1	TGTGCCAGCAGCCAAGATAGCAGCTCCTACAATGAGCAGTTCTTC	CASSQDSSSYNEQFF
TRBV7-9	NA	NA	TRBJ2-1	TGTGCCAGCAGCTACACGGGCTACAATGAGCAGTTCTTC	CASSYTGYNEQFF
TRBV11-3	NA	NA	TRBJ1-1	TGTGCCAGCAGCTACGGGAGGGGGGCCACTGAAGCTTTCTTT	CASSYGRGATEAFF
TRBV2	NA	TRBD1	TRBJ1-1	TGTGCCAGCAGTGGGACAGGCCGTTGGGCTGAAGCTTTCTTT	CASSGTGRWAEAFF
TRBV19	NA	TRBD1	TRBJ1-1	TGTGCATCAGGGGGCGGCACTGAAGCTTTCTTT	CASGGGTEAFF
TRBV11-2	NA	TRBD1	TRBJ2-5	TGTGCCAGCAGCGAAGGACAGGGGTACCAAGAGACCCAGTACTTC	CASSEGQGYQETQYF
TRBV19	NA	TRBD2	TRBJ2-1	TGTGCCAGTAGCAAACCGGGACTAGCCTTAAGTGAGCAGTTCTTC	CASSKPGLALSEQFF
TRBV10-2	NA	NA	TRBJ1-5	TGCGCCAGCAGCCAGGTCTATAGCAATCAGCCCCAGCATTTT	CASSQVYSNQPQHF
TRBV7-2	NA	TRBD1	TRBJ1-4	TGTGCCAGCAGCGCCCGGGACAGGGGAATATCAACTAATGAAAAACTGTTTTTT	CASSARDRGISTNEKLFF
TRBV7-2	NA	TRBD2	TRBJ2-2	TGTGCCAGCAGCTTAGTCCCCGGACTAGCGGGGGTAATCGGGGAGCTGTTTTTT	CASSLVPGLAGVIGELFF
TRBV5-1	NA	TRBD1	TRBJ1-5	TGCGCCAGCAGCCCGGGACAGGGAGACTATAGCAATCAGCCCCAGCATTTT	CASSPGQGDYSNQPQHF
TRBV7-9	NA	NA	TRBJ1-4	TGTGCCAGCAGCCCCCGGACGGAGGAGGAAAAACTGTTTTTT	CASSPRTEEEKLFF
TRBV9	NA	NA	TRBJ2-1	TGTGCCAGCAGCCCCTCTTGGGGGGACTACAATGAGCAGTTCTTC	CASSPSWGDYNEQFF
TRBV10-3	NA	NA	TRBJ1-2	TGTGCCATCAGGATGACAGCTAACTATGGCTACACCTTC	CAIRMTANYGYTF
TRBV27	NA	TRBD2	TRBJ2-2	TGTGCCAGCAGGCCGGATAGCGGGGGGGCGTTCGGGGAGCTGTTTTTT	CASRPDSGGAFGELFF
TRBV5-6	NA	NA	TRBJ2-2	TGTGCCAGCAGCTTTTCGGGGGGACAGGTGGACACCGGGGAGCTGTTTTTT	CASSFSGGQVDTGELFF
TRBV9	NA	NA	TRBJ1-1	TGTGCCAGCAGCGTAATGAAGGGCGCCCCGGGGGACACTGAAGCTTTCTTT	CASSVMKGAPGDTEAFF
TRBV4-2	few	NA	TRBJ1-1	TGTGCCAGCAGCCCACGGGGGAACACTGAAGCTTTCTTT	CASSPRGNTEAFF
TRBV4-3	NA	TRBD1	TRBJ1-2	TGCGCCAGCAGCCAAGATAAGAGAGGGACAGTTGCTAACTATGGCTACACCTTC	CASSQDKRGTVANYGYTF
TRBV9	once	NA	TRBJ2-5	TGTGCCAGCAGCGTGGGCGAAGGGGGACAAGAGACCCAGTACTTC	CASSVGEGGQETQYF
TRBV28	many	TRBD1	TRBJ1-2	TGTGCCAGCAGTCTCATCCCGGGACAGGGGAGTGGTGGCTACACCTTC	CASSLIPGQGSGGYTF